The 15 T cell receptor beta chains listed next were all sequenced from one sample in a study of cytomegalovirus exposure and HLA in healthy donors. Vbeta (60) and Jbeta (13) primers were used in the PCR. Assay: immunoSEQ multiplex PCR; the TCRdb copy retains only in-frame clones and omits some. The sample has about 59,000 clones; about 80% are singletons. What was sequenced was PBMCs. These receptors all stem from a woman in her thirties or forties in good health and CMV-seronegative.

Only one count was recorded for this clone. V usage is TRBV28 and J usage is TRBJ2-7, with D perhaps matching TRBD2 (6 bases). From germline, CDR1 is MDHEN and CDR2 SYDVKM. V shed 10 bases and J shed 2 bases, with 18 bases lying between them. The CDR3 consists of 14 residues. Here the CDR3 DNA reads TGTGCCACCCGGGGCAGCGGAGGGGCCTACGAGCAGTACTTC. Translation: CATRGSGGAYEQYF.

V usage is TRBV28 and J usage is TRBJ2-1, with 8 bases fitting TRBD2. The CDR3 is 17 amino acids. V dropped 2 bases and J dropped 0; count of bases not matched to a gene: 6. In germline, CDR1 is MDHEN, CDR2 SYDVKM. The CDR3 DNA is TGTGCCAGCAGTTTACCACTTAGCGGGATCTCCTACAATGAGCAGTTCTTC. Protein: CASSLPLSGISYNEQFF.

This sequence joins TRBV2 and TRBJ2-1; D is ambiguous. Germline V CDR1 and CDR2: SNHLY, FYNNEI. With 4 bases removed from V and 8 bases from J, the gap between germline ends came to 12 bases. The CDR3 has 13 residues. CDR3 in amino acids: CASSVLPRDEQFF. The DNA for the CDR3 is TGTGCCAGCAGTGTTCTCCCCCGGGATGAGCAGTTCTTC.

CDR3: CASSQRQALSGNTIYF. The CDR3 nucleotides read TGTGCCAGCAGCCAGCGACAGGCCCTCTCTGGAAACACCATATATTTT. The chain has TRBV7-2 and TRBJ1-3; TRBD1 is a possible D gene (6 bases). V was clipped by 5 bases and J by 0 bases, with 14 bases between them. The CDR3 loop spans 16 amino acids. The germline V gene has CDR1 SGHTA and CDR2 FQGNSA.

The rearrangement uses TRBV5-1 and TRBJ1-2, with D tentatively TRBD1 (6 bases). CDR1 and CDR2 from the germline V gene are SGHRS and YFSETQ. V was trimmed by 4 bases and J by 2 bases, leaving 15 bases between them. This CDR3 region has 15 residues. Written as DNA, the CDR3 is TGCGCCAGCAGCCCAAAGACTCAGGGGAACTATGGCTACACCTTC. This translates into CASSPKTQGNYGYTF.

The chain joins TRBV28 to TRBJ2-3, with TRBD1 matching 8 bases. Trimming at V came to 5 bases and at J to 3 bases, leaving 7 bases not matched to a gene. CDR3 length equals 15 residues. Per the germline V gene, CDR1 is MDHEN and CDR2 is SYDVKM. Here the CDR3 reads CASSGRGRGTDTQYF. CDR3 sequence (DNA): TGTGCCAGCAGTGGCAGGGGGCGAGGGACAGATACGCAGTATTTT. The full variable domain, in which reference TRBV28 and TRBJ2-3 provide the parts outside the CDR3, is DVKVTQSSRYLVKRTGEKVFLECVQDMDHENMFWYRQDPGLGLRLIYFSYDVKMKEKGDIPEGYSVSREKKERFSLILESASTNQTSMYLCASSGRGRGTDTQYFGPGTRLTVL.

J is TRBJ2-1 and V is TRBV7-9; D is possibly TRBD1 (6 bases). The V end was cut by 1 base, the J end by 13 bases, with 14 bases between. This CDR3 is built from 13 residues. Germline CDR1 SEHNR, CDR2 FQNEAQ (reference sequence). For the CDR3, the DNA is TGTGCCAGCAGCTTAGGTATAGTGGGACACCAGTTCTTC. Translated, it gives CASSLGIVGHQFF.

Here the CDR3 DNA reads TGTGCCAGTAGTATCATAGCGGGAGGGTGGACAGATACGCAGTATTTT. Protein: CASSIIAGGWTDTQYF. J is TRBJ2-3 and V is TRBV19; 11 positions match TRBD2. CDR3 length: 16 residues. V was clipped by 3 bases and J by 3 bases; unmatched bases: 5. Germline V gene lookup returns CDR1 LNHDA and CDR2 SQIVND (reference sequence). Complete variable domain (other parts from reference TRBV19 and TRBJ2-3): DGGITQSPKYLFRKEGQNVTLSCEQNLNHDAMYWYRQDPGQGLRLIYYSQIVNDFQKGDIAEGYSVSREKKESFPLTVTSAQKNPTAFYLCASSIIAGGWTDTQYFGPGTRLTVL.

The rearrangement links TRBV19 to TRBJ2-7; 7 bases agree with TRBD1. The CDR3 runs to 14 residues. Germline CDR1 and CDR2: LNHDA and SQIVND (reference sequence). V gave up 7 bases and J gave up 3 bases; unmatched junction bases: 9. CDR3 DNA: TGTGCCAGTAAATCCGGGACAGCTGGCTACGAGCAGTACTTC. It specifies CASKSGTAGYEQYF. Variable domain in full (rest from reference TRBV19 and TRBJ2-7): DGGITQSPKYLFRKEGQNVTLSCEQNLNHDAMYWYRQDPGQGLRLIYYSQIVNDFQKGDIAEGYSVSREKKESFPLTVTSAQKNPTAFYLCASKSGTAGYEQYFGPGTRLTVT.

The chain couples TRBV27 to TRBJ1-5, with TRBD1 matching 8 bases. The V and J ends lost 6 bases and 4 bases, in that order; junction bases with no gene match: 8. Per germline, CDR1 MNHEY and CDR2 SMNVEV (reference sequence). There are 15 residues in the CDR3. The chain's CDR3 is CASRRSGTGNQPQHF. CDR3 DNA sequence: TGTGCCAGCAGACGATCCGGGACAGGTAATCAGCCCCAGCATTTT.

The rearrangement uses TRBV12-1 and TRBJ1-5. TRBV12-1 is flagged as a pseudogene. The CDR3 contains 16 residues. The CDR3: CASSSPRRYSNQPQHF. In nucleotides, the CDR3 is TGTGCCAGCAGCTCCCCCCGCCGGTATAGCAATCAGCCCCAGCATTTT.

This clone was observed a handful of times. This chain links TRBV9 with TRBJ2-2; 7 bases are a match to TRBD1. This CDR3 is built from 15 residues. Germline CDR1 is SGDLS and CDR2 is YYNGEE. V gave up 2 bases and J gave up 2 bases; unmatched junction bases: 3. CDR3 nucleotide sequence: TGTGCCAGCAGCGTGGGGACAGTCAACACCGGGGAGCTGTTTTTT. This codes for CASSVGTVNTGELFF.

V usage is TRBV1 and J usage is TRBJ2-1; the table assigns TRBD2, which was not confirmed against the DNA. TRBV1 is assigned pseudogene status. This CDR3 has 17 amino acids. Written as DNA, the CDR3 is TGCACCAGCAGCCAAGCTTACCCTAGCGGGGGTTACAATGAGCAGTTCTTC. Translated: CTSSQAYPSGGYNEQFF.

The chain couples TRBV15 to TRBJ1-4; D remains ambiguous. The CDR3 extends over 13 amino acids. Germline CDR1 and CDR2: LNHNV and YYDKDF (reference sequence). Trimming left V 0 bases short and J 7 bases short, with 6 bases between. CDR3 bases: TGTGCCACCAGCAGAGACCTTAGTGAAAAACTGTTTTTT. Residues: CATSRDLSEKLFF.

Concerning this clone itself: This clone may be a read error of a much larger clone one base away. The chain recombines TRBV6-6 with TRBJ1-1; TRBD1 matches at 8 bases. The CDR3 contains 13 residues. Germline loops: CDR1 MNHNY, CDR2 SVGAGI (reference sequence). V dropped 6 bases and J dropped 2; count of bases not matched to a gene: 2. The CDR3 loop is CASSGQGNTEAFF. CDR3 nucleotides: TGTGCCAGCAGCGGACAGGGAAACACTGAAGCTTTCTTT.